Sequencing of this T cell receptor (beta chain) was carried out in a study of blood T cell repertoires in COVID-19. The assay was immunoSEQ multiplex PCR, and TCRdb's table has in-frame clones only and misses some. In the table there are approximately 200,000 clones, more than 75% of which are singletons. Clinical history as reported by participants underpinned cohort assignment. This clonotype was obtained from a woman aged 25-40 years who had recovered from COVID-19. The source material was PBMCs or T cells enriched from blood (not recorded which).

The CDR3 is CASSQHVWFTDTQYF. The CDR3 nucleotides are TGTGCCAGCAGCCAACACGTCTGGTTCACAGATACGCAGTATTTT. The V and J genes are TRBV7-2 and TRBJ2-3; D gene ambiguous. V lost 5 bases and J lost 2, with 14 bases in between. This CDR3 has 15 amino acids. Germline-derived CDR1 and CDR2 are SGHTA and FQGNSA.